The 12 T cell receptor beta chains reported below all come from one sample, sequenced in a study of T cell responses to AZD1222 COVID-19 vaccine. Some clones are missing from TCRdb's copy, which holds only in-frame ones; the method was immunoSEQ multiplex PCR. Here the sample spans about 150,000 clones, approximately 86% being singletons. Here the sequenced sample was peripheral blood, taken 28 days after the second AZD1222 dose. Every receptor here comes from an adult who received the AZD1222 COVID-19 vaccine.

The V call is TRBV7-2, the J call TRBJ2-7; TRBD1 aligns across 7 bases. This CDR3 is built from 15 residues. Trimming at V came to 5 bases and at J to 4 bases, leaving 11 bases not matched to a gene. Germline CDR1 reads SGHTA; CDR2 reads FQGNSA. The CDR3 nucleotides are TGTGCCAGCAGCCGCGCTTGGGACAGTTATTACGAGCAGTACTTC. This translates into CASSRAWDSYYEQYF. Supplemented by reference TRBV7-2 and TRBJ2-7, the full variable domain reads GAGVSQSPSNKVTEKGKDVELRCDPISGHTALYWYRQSLGQGLEFLIYFQGNSAPDKSGLPSDRFSAERTGGSVSTLTIQRTQQEDSAVYLCASSRAWDSYYEQYFGPGTRLTVT.

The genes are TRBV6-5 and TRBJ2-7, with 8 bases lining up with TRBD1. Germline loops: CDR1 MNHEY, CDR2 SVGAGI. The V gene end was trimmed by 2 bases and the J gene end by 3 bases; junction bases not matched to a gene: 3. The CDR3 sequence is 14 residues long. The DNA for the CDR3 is TGTGCCAGCAGTTACGACAGGGGCAGCTACGAGCAGTACTTC. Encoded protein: CASSYDRGSYEQYF.

The CDR3 sequence is CASRHLRENEQFF. The CDR3 DNA follows: TGTGCCAGCAGGCATCTCAGGGAGAATGAGCAGTTCTTC. The chain links TRBV3-1 (or the pseudogene TRBV3-2) to TRBJ2-1; D is tentatively TRBD1 or TRBD2 (5 bases each). Trimming took off 6 bases at V and 7 bases at J, with 13 bases between the two ends. CDR1 is LGHDT, CDR2 YNNKEL, per germline (reference sequence). This CDR3 comprises 13 residues.

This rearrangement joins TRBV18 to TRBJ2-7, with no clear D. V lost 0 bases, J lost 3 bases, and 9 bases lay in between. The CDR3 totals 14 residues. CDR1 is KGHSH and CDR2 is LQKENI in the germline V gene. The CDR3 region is CASSPPASDYEQYF. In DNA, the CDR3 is TGTGCCAGCTCACCACCGGCCTCAGACTACGAGCAGTACTTC.

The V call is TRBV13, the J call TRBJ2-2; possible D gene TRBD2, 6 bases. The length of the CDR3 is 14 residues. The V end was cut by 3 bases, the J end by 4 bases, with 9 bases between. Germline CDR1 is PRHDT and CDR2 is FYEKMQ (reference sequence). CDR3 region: CASSLGLGTGELFF. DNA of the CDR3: TGTGCCAGCAGCTTGGGACTCGGCACCGGGGAGCTGTTTTTT.

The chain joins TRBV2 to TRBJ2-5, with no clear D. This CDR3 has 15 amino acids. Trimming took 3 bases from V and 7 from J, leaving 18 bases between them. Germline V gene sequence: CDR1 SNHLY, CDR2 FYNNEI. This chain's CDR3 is CASSDETPVWGTQYF. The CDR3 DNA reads TGTGCCAGCAGTGATGAGACCCCCGTTTGGGGGACCCAGTACTTC.

The CDR3 loop reads CASSPGPSYNSPLHF. As DNA, the CDR3 is TGTGCCAGCAGCCCTGGTCCCTCCTATAATTCACCCCTCCACTTT. This chain connects TRBV7-6 to TRBJ1-6; no clear D gene. The CDR3 spans 15 residues. Trimming left V 5 bases short and J 0 bases short, with 8 bases between. Germline CDR1 is SGHVS and CDR2 is FNYEAQ.

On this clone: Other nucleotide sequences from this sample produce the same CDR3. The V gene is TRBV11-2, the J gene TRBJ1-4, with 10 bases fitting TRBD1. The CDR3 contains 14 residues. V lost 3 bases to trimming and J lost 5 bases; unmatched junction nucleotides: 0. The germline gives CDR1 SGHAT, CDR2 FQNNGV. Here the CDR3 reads CASSLGQGNEKLFF. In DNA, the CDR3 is TGTGCCAGCAGCTTGGGACAGGGGAATGAAAAACTGTTTTTT.

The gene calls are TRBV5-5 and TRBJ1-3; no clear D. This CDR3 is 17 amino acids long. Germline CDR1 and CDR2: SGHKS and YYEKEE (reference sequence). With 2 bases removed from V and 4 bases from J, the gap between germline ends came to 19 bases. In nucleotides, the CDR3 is TGTGCCAGCAGCTTCCTAGACCCTGGAAGCTCGGGAAACACCATATATTTT. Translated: CASSFLDPGSSGNTIYF. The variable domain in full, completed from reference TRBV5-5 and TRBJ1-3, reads DAGVTQSPTHLIKTRGQQVTLRCSPISGHKSVSWYQQVLGQGPQFIFQYYEKEERGRGNFPDRFSARQFPNYSSELNVNALLLGDSALYLCASSFLDPGSSGNTIYFGEGSWLTVV.

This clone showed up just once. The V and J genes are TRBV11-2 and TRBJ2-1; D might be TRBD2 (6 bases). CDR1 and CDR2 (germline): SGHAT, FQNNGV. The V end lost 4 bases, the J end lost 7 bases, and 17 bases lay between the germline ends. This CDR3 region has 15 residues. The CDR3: CASSSWDSGYNEQFF. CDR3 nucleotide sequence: TGTGCCAGCAGCTCGTGGGATAGCGGTTATAATGAGCAGTTCTTC.

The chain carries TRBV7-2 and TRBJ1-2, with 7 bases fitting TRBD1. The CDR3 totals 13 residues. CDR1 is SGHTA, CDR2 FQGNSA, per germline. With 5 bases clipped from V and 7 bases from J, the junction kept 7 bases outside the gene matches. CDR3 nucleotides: TGTGCCAGCAGCCCCTCCCCAGGGGGTGGCTACACCTTC. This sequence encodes CASSPSPGGGYTF.

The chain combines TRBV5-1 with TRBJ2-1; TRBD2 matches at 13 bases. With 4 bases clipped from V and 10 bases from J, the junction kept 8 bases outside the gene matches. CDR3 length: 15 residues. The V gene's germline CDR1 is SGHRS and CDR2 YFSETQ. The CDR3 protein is CASSRTSGGAYEQFF. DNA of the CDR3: TGCGCCAGCAGCCGCACTAGCGGGGGGGCGTACGAGCAGTTCTTC.